These T cell receptor beta chains were read from a single sample in a study of identical twins. TCRdb used MiXCR to reprocess the 5' RACE reads, holding one entry per CDR3 protein. The sample includes hundreds of thousands of distinct CDR3 sequences, roughly 18% of them seen just once. This sample was shared with a second study, whose subject was T cells expressing NK-cell markers.

Sequenced input: PBMCs. The source of these receptors is a woman aged 18-29 years in good health. Both conserved end residues are part of each CDR3. The D gene is left open where the match is weak. Clone size is shown for a subset of rows, as once, few, many or a class of expanded clone.

clone size	V gene	J gene	D gene	CDR3 DNA	CDR3 protein
few	TRBV9	TRBJ1-1	TRBD1	TGTGCCAGCAGCGGGACAGGGCGCGGGAACACTGAAGCTTTCTTT	CASSGTGRGNTEAFF
.	TRBV7-9	TRBJ2-4	.	TGTGCCAGCAGCTCGGACACCAAAAACATTCAGTACTTC	CASSSDTKNIQYF
.	TRBV12-3/TRBV12-4	TRBJ1-2	.	TGTGCCAGCAGTTCTCCACAAAACTATGGCTACACCTTC	CASSSPQNYGYTF
few	TRBV20-1	TRBJ2-4	.	TGCAGTGGAGCGGTAGCCAAAAACATTCAGTACTTC	CSGAVAKNIQYF
few	TRBV20-1	TRBJ1-4	.	TGCAGTGCTAGCCGGCCCCAGGGGATTAATGAAAAACTGTTTTTT	CSASRPQGINEKLFF
.	TRBV6-5	TRBJ2-1	.	TGTGCCAGCAGTCGGGCTTTCAATGAGCAGTTCTTC	CASSRAFNEQFF
.	TRBV9	TRBJ2-1	.	TGTGCCAGCAGTACACTAGCGTTAGGGGGTGGAGAGCAGTTCTTC	CASSTLALGGGEQFF
.	TRBV6-2/TRBV6-3	TRBJ2-1	.	TGTGCCAGCAGTCAGGGTCTAGCGCATGAGCAGTTCTTC	CASSQGLAHEQFF
few	TRBV29-1	TRBJ2-5	.	TGCAGCGTTGAAAACAGGGGAGGCGAGACCCAGTACTTC	CSVENRGGETQYF
many	TRBV12-3/TRBV12-4	TRBJ1-1	.	TGTGCCAGCCGACCCGGGACGACTGAAGCTTTCTTT	CASRPGTTEAFF
few	TRBV12-3/TRBV12-4	TRBJ2-1	TRBD2	TGTGCCAGCAGGGATCTAGCGGGGGTGAGAAATGAGCAGTTCTTC	CASRDLAGVRNEQFF
.	TRBV6-5	TRBJ2-7	.	TGTGCCAGCAGTTACTCGACCTACGGGGCCCCAGGGGAGCAGTACTTC	CASSYSTYGAPGEQYF
few	TRBV7-9	TRBJ2-3	TRBD2	TGTGCCAGCAGCCCTAGCGGGGTGGTGAGCACAGATACGCAGTATTTT	CASSPSGVVSTDTQYF
many	TRBV5-6	TRBJ1-4	.	TGTGCCAGCAGCCTGGGACTCAGTAATGAAAAACTGTTTTTT	CASSLGLSNEKLFF
.	TRBV12-3/TRBV12-4	TRBJ2-1	.	TGTGCCAGCAGTTTACTCCTCTGGTCCAGCGGGCCCTACAATGAGCAGTTCTTC	CASSLLLWSSGPYNEQFF
few	TRBV20-1	TRBJ2-1	TRBD2	TGCAGTGCTAGTAGGCTAGCGGGGAGCTCCTACAATGAGCAGTTCTTC	CSASRLAGSSYNEQFF
many	TRBV6-1	TRBJ2-2	.	TGTGCCGCAACGTCACAAAGGACCGGGGAGCTGTTTTTT	CAATSQRTGELFF
.	TRBV20-1	TRBJ1-1	TRBD1	TGCAGTGCTAGACGACAGGGACTCCAACTTTCAGCTTTCTTT	CSARRQGLQLSAFF
once	TRBV12-3/TRBV12-4	TRBJ2-4	.	TGTGCCAGCAGCTCCCCCCGCCCCCTCGCCCTTTTTAAAAACATTCAGTACTTC	CASSSPRPLALFKNIQYF
few	TRBV7-9	TRBJ1-6	.	TGTGCCAGCAGCTTAGATACTGCTCCCTCAAGTTCACCCCTCCACTTT	CASSLDTAPSSSPLHF
few	TRBV6-2/TRBV6-3	TRBJ2-1	TRBD2	TGTGCCAGCAGTTACTCAACAGCGGGAGGGCGGTACAATGAGCAGTTCTTC	CASSYSTAGGRYNEQFF
few	TRBV29-1	TRBJ1-2	.	TGCAGCGTCCCTGGGGGCCGTAATTATGGCTACACCTTC	CSVPGGRNYGYTF
.	TRBV20-1	TRBJ1-2	.	TGCAGTGCTTGGGGAGTCTATGGCTACACCTTC	CSAWGVYGYTF